This passage covers 3 T cell receptor beta chains from one sample sequenced in a study of cytomegalovirus exposure and HLA in healthy donors. PCR employed 60 Vbeta and 13 Jbeta primers. Method: immunoSEQ multiplex PCR; TCRdb's copy keeps in-frame clones and lacks some. The table records about 200,000 clones, 81% of them present only once. The sequenced sample consisted of PBMCs. These receptors were taken from a man aged 18 to 30 in good health and CMV-seronegative.

The rearrangement joins TRBV2 to TRBJ1-1; D gene ambiguous. There are 14 residues in the CDR3. Germline V gene lookup returns CDR1 SNHLY and CDR2 FYNNEI. V was cut by 7 bases and J by 1 base, with 13 bases left in between. The CDR3 DNA sequence: TGTGCCAGCAACCAGCGGGCAGGGAACACTGAAGCTTTCTTT. This translates into CASNQRAGNTEAFF.

This chain links TRBV4-1 with TRBJ2-7, with 7 nucleotides matching TRBD2. This CDR3 is built from 13 residues. The V segment lost 4 bases and the J segment 2 bases; nucleotides outside the gene matches: 2. CDR1 and CDR2 (germline): MGHRA, YSYEKL. The CDR3 nucleotides read TGCGCCAGCAGCCCGCGGGGGACCTACGAGCAGTACTTC. Protein product: CASSPRGTYEQYF.

This clone ranks as medium-sized. The chain recombines TRBV6-4 with TRBJ2-1, with 7 bases lining up with TRBD2. The CDR3 sequence is 16 residues long. CDR1 is MRHNA, CDR2 SNTAGT, per germline. V lost 2 bases, J lost 2 bases, and 6 bases stayed unmatched. The CDR3 protein is CASSDRAGEPYNEQFF. As DNA, the CDR3 is TGTGCCAGCAGTGACAGGGCGGGGGAGCCCTACAATGAGCAGTTCTTC.